This is a list of T cell receptor beta chains from one sample in a study of shared clonotypes between healthy human individuals. Libraries were prepared by immunoSEQ multiplex PCR; TCRdb keeps only in-frame clonotypes and omits some of them. Altogether hundreds of thousands of clones are present, 73% being singletons, with the ten largest covering around 2%. Sequenced input: memory CD4+ T cells sorted from blood. All receptors derive from a young woman in good health. Both conserved end residues are part of each CDR3. The D gene is left open where the match is weak. Not all rows give a size; the values are once, few, many and, for expanded clones, a class.

j_gene	v_gene	d_gene	abundance	CDR3nt	CDR3aa
TRBJ2-3	TRBV18	NA	NA	TGTGCCAGCACCCTTAGCGGCCCTAGCACAGATACGCAGTATTTT	CASTLSGPSTDTQYF
TRBJ2-5	TRBV11-2	NA	NA	TGTGCCAGCAGCATTACACCCCTAGCAGCTGAGACCCAGTACTTC	CASSITPLAAETQYF
TRBJ2-7	TRBV5-5	TRBD2	NA	TGTGCCAGCAGCTGGGGGGGTATTGACGAGCAGTACTTC	CASSWGGIDEQYF
TRBJ2-3	TRBV28	TRBD1	once	TGTGCCAGCAGTTTAGCGCAGGGGGCATGGGGAGATACGCAGTATTTT	CASSLAQGAWGDTQYF
TRBJ1-2	TRBV7-8	NA	NA	TGTGCCAGCAGCAGGGACTCAACCTATGGCTACACCTTC	CASSRDSTYGYTF
TRBJ1-5	TRBV7-2	NA	NA	TGTGCCAGCAGCTTAGTACAGGGCGGACAGCCCCAGCATTTT	CASSLVQGGQPQHF
TRBJ1-1	TRBV28	NA	few	TGTGCCAGCAGCCAAACTCAGGGGAAAGCTTTCTTT	CASSQTQGKAFF
TRBJ1-5	TRBV7-2	NA	NA	TGTGCCAGCAGCTTAGGAGGGGGAGTCAATCAGCCCCAGCATTTT	CASSLGGGVNQPQHF
TRBJ1-1	TRBV19	TRBD1	once	TGTGCCAGTAGTCGGGGGGGACAGGGCCTGATGAACACTGAAGCTTTCTTT	CASSRGGQGLMNTEAFF
TRBJ2-3	TRBV5-8	NA	once	TGTGCCAGCAGCGACCGTACACGCACAGATACGCAGTATTTT	CASSDRTRTDTQYF
TRBJ2-7	TRBV5-1	TRBD2	NA	TGCGCCAGCAGCCCCACCGGACTAGCGGGAGGCGAGCAGTACTTC	CASSPTGLAGGEQYF
TRBJ2-3	TRBV11-3	NA	NA	TGTGCCAGCAGCTTAGACTCATTCACAGATACGCAGTATTTT	CASSLDSFTDTQYF
TRBJ2-3	TRBV14	NA	NA	TGTGCCAGCAGCCCGCTATTCCAGGGGGATACGCAGTATTTT	CASSPLFQGDTQYF
TRBJ2-7	TRBV28	NA	NA	TGTGCCAGCAGTCCCCTAGGGGGTGGGGGGTACTTC	CASSPLGGGGYF
TRBJ1-5	TRBV19	NA	NA	TGTGCCAGTAGTATGGGACGGACTCGAGATCAGCCCCAGCATTTT	CASSMGRTRDQPQHF
TRBJ1-2	TRBV4-1	NA	NA	TGCGCCAGCAGCCAAGATAGGGGAGAAGGTGGCTACACCTTC	CASSQDRGEGGYTF
TRBJ2-7	TRBV11-2	TRBD1	NA	TGTGCCAGCAGCCCCGACAGGGGGCTTTCCTACGAGCAGTACTTC	CASSPDRGLSYEQYF
TRBJ2-7	TRBV5-1	TRBD1	few	TGCGCCAGCAGCTTGGAAAGCGGGACAGGGCTCGAGCAGTACTTC	CASSLESGTGLEQYF
TRBJ2-1	TRBV5-1	NA	NA	TGCGCCAGCAGCTCAGAAAACGGAGGGCATGAGCAGTTCTTC	CASSSENGGHEQFF
TRBJ1-5	TRBV28	NA	NA	TGTGCCAGCAGGGACCCCGGGACGTCGGATAATCAGCCCCAGCATTTT	CASRDPGTSDNQPQHF
TRBJ2-1	TRBV4-1	TRBD2	NA	TGCGCCAGCAGCCCCGGAGGACTAGATTACAATGAGCAGTTCTTC	CASSPGGLDYNEQFF
TRBJ2-7	TRBV2	NA	NA	TGTGCCAGCAGTGCGGGCCAGGGCGCCTACGAGCAGTACTTC	CASSAGQGAYEQYF
TRBJ2-3	TRBV6-1	NA	NA	TGTGCCAGCAATCGGGGAGGTACAGATACGCAGTATTTT	CASNRGGTDTQYF
TRBJ2-3	TRBV4-1	TRBD2	NA	TGCGCCAGCAGCCAACGCCTAGCGGACGCGGATACGCAGTATTTT	CASSQRLADADTQYF
TRBJ1-5	TRBV4-1	NA	NA	TGCGCCAGCAGCCAATTCGGGTTGACGGGCGATCAGCCCCAGCATTTT	CASSQFGLTGDQPQHF
TRBJ1-1	TRBV5-1	NA	NA	TGCGCCAGCAGCCCGCGTGGGACGAACACTGAAGCTTTCTTT	CASSPRGTNTEAFF
TRBJ1-2	TRBV6-5	NA	NA	TGTGCCAGCAAAAAAGGGCAGGTCGACTATGGCTACACCTTC	CASKKGQVDYGYTF
TRBJ2-5	TRBV5-4	NA	many	TGTGCCAGCAGCTCGGCATCAGGGGCAGCGGAGACCCAGTACTTC	CASSSASGAAETQYF
TRBJ1-4	TRBV30	NA	NA	TGTGCCTGGGGTTTACAGCGACCAACTAATGAAAAACTGTTTTTT	CAWGLQRPTNEKLFF
TRBJ2-7	TRBV5-4	NA	NA	TGTGCCAGCAGGAAGTTTGGTTCCTACGAGCAGTACTTC	CASRKFGSYEQYF
TRBJ2-7	TRBV5-6	TRBD2	NA	TGTGCCAGGGCACCTAGCGGGAGAGAGCAGTACTTC	CARAPSGREQYF
TRBJ1-1	TRBV7-8	NA	NA	TGTGCCAGCAGCTTAGTCCTCCTGAACACTGAAGCTTTCTTT	CASSLVLLNTEAFF
TRBJ2-3	TRBV7-3	NA	NA	TGTGCCAGCAGCCGGGACGCGACAGATACGCAGTATTTT	CASSRDATDTQYF
TRBJ2-2	TRBV11-3	TRBD1	NA	TGTGCCAGCGGACAGGTGAACACCGGGGAGCTGTTTTTT	CASGQVNTGELFF
TRBJ2-1	TRBV19	TRBD2	NA	TGTGCCACCCAGCGGGGGACCTCCTACAATGAGCAGTTCTTC	CATQRGTSYNEQFF
TRBJ1-1	TRBV27	NA	NA	TGTGCCAGCAGTTTTTTCAGTAACACTGAAGCTTTCTTT	CASSFFSNTEAFF
TRBJ1-1	TRBV11-2	TRBD1	NA	TGTGCCAGCAGCTTCGGACAGGGGGCAGGGGAGAACACTGAAGCTTTCTTT	CASSFGQGAGENTEAFF
TRBJ2-7	TRBV7-8	NA	NA	TGTGCCAGCAGCTCACGTCCAGAGATGGGCTACGAGCAGTACTTC	CASSSRPEMGYEQYF
TRBJ1-2	TRBV19	TRBD1	NA	TGTGCCAGTAGTATGCCGGGACAGGGGACCCATGGCTACACCTTC	CASSMPGQGTHGYTF
TRBJ1-3	TRBV4-2	NA	few	TGTGCCAGCAGCCAGGGGACCCCGAGGGCCGGAAACACCATATATTTT	CASSQGTPRAGNTIYF
TRBJ1-5	TRBV2	TRBD1	NA	TGTGCCAGCAGCCCTGACAGGGGCAATCAGCCCCAGCATTTT	CASSPDRGNQPQHF
TRBJ1-2	TRBV14	NA	NA	TGTGCCAGCAGCCGAAATGGGATATATGGCTACACCTTC	CASSRNGIYGYTF
TRBJ2-5	TRBV29-1	NA	many	TGCAGCGTTGGGGCCGGTCGCCAAGAGACCCAGTACTTC	CSVGAGRQETQYF
TRBJ1-2	TRBV6-5	NA	NA	TGTGCCAGCAGTTACAAGGGGAATGGCTACACCTTC	CASSYKGNGYTF
TRBJ2-7	TRBV6-6	TRBD1	few	TGTGCCACACAGGGGGCTCTACTGGGGGAGCAGTACTTC	CATQGALLGEQYF
TRBJ1-4	TRBV28	TRBD1	once	TGTGCCAGCAGATCCGGGACAGCCCTCAAGAAACTGTTTTTT	CASRSGTALKKLFF
TRBJ2-5	TRBV2	NA	few	TGTGCCAGCAGTGAGCAAGGGTTGGAGACCCAGTACTTC	CASSEQGLETQYF
TRBJ1-5	TRBV11-2	NA	few	TGTGCCAGCAGCTTAGACACCTTAAGCAATCAGCCCCAGCATTTT	CASSLDTLSNQPQHF